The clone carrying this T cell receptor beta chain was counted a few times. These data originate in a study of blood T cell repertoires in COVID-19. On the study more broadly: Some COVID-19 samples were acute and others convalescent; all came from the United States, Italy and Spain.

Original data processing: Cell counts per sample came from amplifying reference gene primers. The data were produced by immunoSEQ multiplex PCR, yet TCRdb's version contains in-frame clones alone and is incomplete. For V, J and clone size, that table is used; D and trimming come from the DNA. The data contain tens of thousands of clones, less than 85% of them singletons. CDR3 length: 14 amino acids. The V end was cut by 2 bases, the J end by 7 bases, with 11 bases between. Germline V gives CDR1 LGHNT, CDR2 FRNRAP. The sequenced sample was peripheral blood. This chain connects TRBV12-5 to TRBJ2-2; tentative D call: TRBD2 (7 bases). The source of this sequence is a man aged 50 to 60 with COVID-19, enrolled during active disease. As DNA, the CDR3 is TGTGCTAGTGGTTTGCGGGGGGCGTTCGGGGAGCTGTTTTTT. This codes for CASGLRGAFGELFF.